This paragraph reports one TCR beta chain. V shed 5 bases and J shed 6 bases, with 16 bases lying between them. CDR3 length: 14 residues. Germline V gene data show CDR1 as SEHNR and CDR2 as FQNEAQ (reference sequence). Generated by immunoSEQ multiplex PCR, the TCRdb table keeps only in-frame clones and is missing some. The sample has 35,000 to 40,000 clones, 80% to 90% seen once; the top ten hold 2.7%. This entry comes from a study of T cells in localized non-small cell lung cancer. The chain uses TRBV7-9 and TRBJ2-5, with D unclear. The sequenced sample was peripheral blood, obtained before any cancer treatment. This TCR was recovered from a woman aged 40 to 75 with stage I lung adenocarcinoma. The CDR3 DNA reads as TGTGCCAGCAGCCAACCCCTGGGCCAGCAGACCCAGTACTTC. Encoded protein: CASSQPLGQQTQYF.